This T cell receptor beta chain appears in the sequencing data of a study of blood T cell repertoires in COVID-19. The CDR3 is 14 amino acids. Germline CDR1 reads SEHNR; CDR2 reads FQNEAQ (reference sequence). V was trimmed by 1 base and J by 3 bases, leaving 7 bases between them. Assay: immunoSEQ multiplex PCR; the TCRdb copy retains only in-frame clones and omits some. In the table there are around 470,000 clones, nearly 90% of which are singletons. The TCR originated in a young man with COVID-19, enrolled during active disease. The sequencing sample was made of peripheral blood. The V and J genes are TRBV7-9 and TRBJ1-5; D is undetermined. The CDR3 coding sequence is TGTGCCAGCAGCTTAGTTGGAGACAATCAGCCCCAGCATTTT. This sequence encodes CASSLVGDNQPQHF.